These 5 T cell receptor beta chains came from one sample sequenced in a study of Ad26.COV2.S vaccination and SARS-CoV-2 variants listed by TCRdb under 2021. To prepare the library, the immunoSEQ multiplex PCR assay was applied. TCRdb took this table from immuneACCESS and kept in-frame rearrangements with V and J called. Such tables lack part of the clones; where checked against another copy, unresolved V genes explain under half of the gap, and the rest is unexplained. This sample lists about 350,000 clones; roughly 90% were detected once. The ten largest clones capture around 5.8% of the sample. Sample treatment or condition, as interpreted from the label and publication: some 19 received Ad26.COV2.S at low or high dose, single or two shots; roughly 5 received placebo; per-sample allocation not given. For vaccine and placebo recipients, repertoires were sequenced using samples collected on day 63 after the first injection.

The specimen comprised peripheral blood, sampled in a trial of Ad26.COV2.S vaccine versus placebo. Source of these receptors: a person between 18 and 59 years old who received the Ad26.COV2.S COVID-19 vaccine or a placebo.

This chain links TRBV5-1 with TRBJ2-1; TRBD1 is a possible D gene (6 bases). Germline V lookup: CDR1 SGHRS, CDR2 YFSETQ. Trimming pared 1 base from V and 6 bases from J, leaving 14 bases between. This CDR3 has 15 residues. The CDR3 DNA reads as TGCGCCAGCAGCTTGTATCAGGGGTCGGCCAATGAGCAGTTCTTC. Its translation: CASSLYQGSANEQFF.

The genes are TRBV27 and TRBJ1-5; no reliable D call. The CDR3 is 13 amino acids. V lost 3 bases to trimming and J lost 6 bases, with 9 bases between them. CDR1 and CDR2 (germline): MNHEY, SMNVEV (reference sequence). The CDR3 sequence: CASSLVVRQPQHF. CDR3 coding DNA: TGTGCCAGCAGTTTGGTGGTGCGTCAGCCCCAGCATTTT.

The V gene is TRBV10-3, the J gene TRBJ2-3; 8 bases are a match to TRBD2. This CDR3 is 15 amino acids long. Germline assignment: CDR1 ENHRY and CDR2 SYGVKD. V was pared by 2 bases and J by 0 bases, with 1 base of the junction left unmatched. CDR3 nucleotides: TGTGCCATCAGTGAGACTAGCGGAAGCACAGATACGCAGTATTTT. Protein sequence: CAISETSGSTDTQYF.

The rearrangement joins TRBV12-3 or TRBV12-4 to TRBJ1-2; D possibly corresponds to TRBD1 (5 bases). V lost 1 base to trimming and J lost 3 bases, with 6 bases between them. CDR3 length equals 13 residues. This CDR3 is CASSLGGYYGYTF. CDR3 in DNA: TGTGCCAGCAGTTTAGGGGGGTACTATGGCTACACCTTC.

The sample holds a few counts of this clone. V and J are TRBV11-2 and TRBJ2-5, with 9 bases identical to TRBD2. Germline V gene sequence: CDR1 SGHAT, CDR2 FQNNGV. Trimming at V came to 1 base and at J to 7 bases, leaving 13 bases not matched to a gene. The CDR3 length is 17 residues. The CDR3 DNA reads TGTGCCAGCAGCTTAGCCCCTAGCGGGACCCCAACCGGGACCCAGTACTTC. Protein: CASSLAPSGTPTGTQYF.